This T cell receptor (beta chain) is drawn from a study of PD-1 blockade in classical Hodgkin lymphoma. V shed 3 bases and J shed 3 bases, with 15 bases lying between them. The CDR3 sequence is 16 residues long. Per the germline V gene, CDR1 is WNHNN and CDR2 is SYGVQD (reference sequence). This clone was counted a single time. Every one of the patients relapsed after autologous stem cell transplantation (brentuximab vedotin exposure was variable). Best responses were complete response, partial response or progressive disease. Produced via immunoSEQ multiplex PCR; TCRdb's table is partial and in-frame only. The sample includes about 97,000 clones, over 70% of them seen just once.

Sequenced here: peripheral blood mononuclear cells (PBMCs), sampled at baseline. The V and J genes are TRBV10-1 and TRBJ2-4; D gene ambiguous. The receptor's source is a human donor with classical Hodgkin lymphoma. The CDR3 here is CASSEKAPSGKNIQYF. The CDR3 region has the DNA TGCGCCAGCAGTGAAAAGGCACCATCGGGCAAAAACATTCAGTACTTC.